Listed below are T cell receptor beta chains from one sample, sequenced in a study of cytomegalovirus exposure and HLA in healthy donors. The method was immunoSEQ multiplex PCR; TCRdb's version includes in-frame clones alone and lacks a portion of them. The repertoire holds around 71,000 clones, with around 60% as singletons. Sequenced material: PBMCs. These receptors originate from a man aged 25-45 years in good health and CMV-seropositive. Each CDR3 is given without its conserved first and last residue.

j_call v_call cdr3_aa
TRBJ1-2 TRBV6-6 ASRSQGTPYGYT
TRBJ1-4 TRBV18 ASSPGTEVGEKLF
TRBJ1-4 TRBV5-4 ASSLRQTNEKLF
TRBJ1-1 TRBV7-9 ASRPGQTFSFNTEAF
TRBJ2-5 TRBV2 ASASSGVMGETQY
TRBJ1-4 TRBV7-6 ASSSDSNEKLF
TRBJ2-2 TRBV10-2 ASSSSSGSGYTGELF
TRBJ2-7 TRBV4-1 ASSHRRTGGSYEQY
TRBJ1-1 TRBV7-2 ASSLAYRAGTEAF
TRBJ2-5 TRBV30 AGGQKETQY
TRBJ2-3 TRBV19 ASSTRTSGFSTDTQY
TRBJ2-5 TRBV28 ASGLLTALEGETQY
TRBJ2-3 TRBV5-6 ASSHDRGYSRGTDTQY
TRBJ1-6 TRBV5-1 ASSLAGYSPLH
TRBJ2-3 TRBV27 ASSYEGSGTDTQY
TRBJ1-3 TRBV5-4 ASSLDRGTGNTIY
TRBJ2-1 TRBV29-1 SFSGDTYNEQF
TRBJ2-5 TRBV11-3 ASSFLASGASSETQY
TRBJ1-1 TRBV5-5 ASSLGLALNTEAF
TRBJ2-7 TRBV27 ASRTTSGQTYEQY
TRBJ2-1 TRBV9 ASSVGYTSGRELNEQF
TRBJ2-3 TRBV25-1 ASRTGGWGTDTQY
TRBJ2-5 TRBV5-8 ASSLGTEGQETQY
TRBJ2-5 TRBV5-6 ASSVRGTQY
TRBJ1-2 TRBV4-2 ASSQNRGEGYT
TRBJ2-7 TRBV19 ASSPHSYEQY
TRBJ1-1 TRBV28 ASNLGQAGGGKLGAF
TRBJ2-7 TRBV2 ASSEGAGAGVQY
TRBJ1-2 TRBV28 ASSLFTGSAGYT
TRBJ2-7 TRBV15 ATSKSGLSAYEQY
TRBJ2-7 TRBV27 ASSLSGTGINEQY
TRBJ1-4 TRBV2 ASSELEKLF
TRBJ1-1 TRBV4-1 ASSQVQGLVAEAF
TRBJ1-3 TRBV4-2 ASSRGSFSGNTIY
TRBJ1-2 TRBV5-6 ASSLVLGQYLNGYT
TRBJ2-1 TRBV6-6 ASSNDQGYNEQF
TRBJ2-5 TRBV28 ASSPSLAGETQY
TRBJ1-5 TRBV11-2 ASSSRGGGGNQPQH
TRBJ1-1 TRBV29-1 SVGEDTEAF
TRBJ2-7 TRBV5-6 ASRVSGSSYEQY
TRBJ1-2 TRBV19 AAGTGNYGYT
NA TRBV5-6 ASSLVETSYEQY
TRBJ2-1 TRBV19 ASSIPYNEQF